This T cell receptor (beta chain) was recovered during a study of CD8 T cells in Susac syndrome. With random hexamers, roughly 0.45 to 1 ug RNA was reverse transcribed. MiXCR, applied by TCRdb to the immunoSEQ multiplex PCR reads, yields one record per CDR3 protein. The sample yields about 130,000 distinct CDR3 sequences, approximately 94% seen once. Sequencing of TCR beta drew on CD8+ and CD4+ T cells from blood. Negative isolation yielded the CD8+ and CD4+ T cells, while FACS enriched the TEMRA cells. V lost 3 bases and J 1 base, leaving 12 bases between the germline ends. The CDR3 loop spans 14 amino acids. Per germline, CDR1 SQVTM and CDR2 ANQGSEA.

The sample taken for sequencing was CD4+ T cells from PBMCs. J is TRBJ2-5 and V is TRBV29-1; D call uncertain. The source is a human donor with multiple sclerosis. CDR3: CSVDVSSVQETQYF. CDR3 DNA sequence: TGCAGCGTTGACGTGAGTTCGGTCCAAGAGACCCAGTACTTC.